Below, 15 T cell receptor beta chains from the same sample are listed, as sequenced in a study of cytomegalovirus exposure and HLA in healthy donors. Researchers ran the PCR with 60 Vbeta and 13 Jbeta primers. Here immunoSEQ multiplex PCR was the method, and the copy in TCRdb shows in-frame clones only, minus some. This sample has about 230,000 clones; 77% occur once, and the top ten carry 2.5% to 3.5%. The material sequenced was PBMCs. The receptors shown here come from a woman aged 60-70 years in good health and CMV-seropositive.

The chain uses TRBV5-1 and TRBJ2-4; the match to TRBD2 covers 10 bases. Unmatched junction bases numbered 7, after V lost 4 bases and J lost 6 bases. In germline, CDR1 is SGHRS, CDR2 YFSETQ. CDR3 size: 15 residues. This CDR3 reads CASSPSAGGGNIQYF. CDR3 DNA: TGCGCCAGCAGCCCATCAGCGGGGGGGGGAAACATTCAGTACTTC.

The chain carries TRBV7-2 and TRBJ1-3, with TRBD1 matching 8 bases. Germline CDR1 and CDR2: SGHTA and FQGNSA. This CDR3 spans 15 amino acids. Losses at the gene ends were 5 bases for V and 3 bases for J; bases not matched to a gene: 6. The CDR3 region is CASSPRTGFGNTIYF. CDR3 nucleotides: TGTGCCAGCAGCCCGAGGACAGGGTTTGGAAACACCATATATTTT.

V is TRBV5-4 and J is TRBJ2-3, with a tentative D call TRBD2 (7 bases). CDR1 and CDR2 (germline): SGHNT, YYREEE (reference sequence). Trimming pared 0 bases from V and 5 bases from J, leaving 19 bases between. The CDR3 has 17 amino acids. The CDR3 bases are TGTGCCAGCAGCTTGGCCAAAAGGGGGAGGGCCGGAGATACGCAGTATTTT. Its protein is CASSLAKRGRAGDTQYF.

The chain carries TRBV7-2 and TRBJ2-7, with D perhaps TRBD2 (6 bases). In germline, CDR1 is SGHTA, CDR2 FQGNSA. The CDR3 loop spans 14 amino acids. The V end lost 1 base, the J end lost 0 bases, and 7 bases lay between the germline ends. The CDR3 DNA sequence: TGTGCCAGCAGCTTAGGGGGGGTCTCCTACGAGCAGTACTTC. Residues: CASSLGGVSYEQYF.

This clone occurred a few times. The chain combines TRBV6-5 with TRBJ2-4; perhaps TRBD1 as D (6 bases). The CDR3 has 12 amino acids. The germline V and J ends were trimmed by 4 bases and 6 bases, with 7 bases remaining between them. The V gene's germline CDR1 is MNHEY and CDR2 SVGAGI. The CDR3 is CASSSRGNIQYF. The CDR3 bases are TGTGCCAGCAGTTCCAGGGGAAACATTCAGTACTTC.

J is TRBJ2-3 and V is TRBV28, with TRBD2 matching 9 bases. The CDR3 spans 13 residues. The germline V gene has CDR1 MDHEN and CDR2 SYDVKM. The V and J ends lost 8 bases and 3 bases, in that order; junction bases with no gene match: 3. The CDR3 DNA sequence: TGTGCCAGCGGGACTAGCAGTACAGATACGCAGTATTTT. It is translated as CASGTSSTDTQYF.

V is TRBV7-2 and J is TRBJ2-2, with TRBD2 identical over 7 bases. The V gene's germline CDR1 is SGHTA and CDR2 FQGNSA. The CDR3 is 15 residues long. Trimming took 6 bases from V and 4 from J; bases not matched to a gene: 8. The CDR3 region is CASRPRLAVTGELFF. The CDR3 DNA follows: TGTGCCAGCAGACCAAGACTAGCTGTCACCGGGGAGCTGTTTTTT.

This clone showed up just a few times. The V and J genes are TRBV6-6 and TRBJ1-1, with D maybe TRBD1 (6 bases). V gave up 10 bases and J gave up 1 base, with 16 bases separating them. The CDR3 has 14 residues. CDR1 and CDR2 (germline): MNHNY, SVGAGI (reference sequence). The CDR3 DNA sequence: TGTGCCACGTACCGGGACACGGGGAACACTGAAGCTTTCTTT. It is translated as CATYRDTGNTEAFF.

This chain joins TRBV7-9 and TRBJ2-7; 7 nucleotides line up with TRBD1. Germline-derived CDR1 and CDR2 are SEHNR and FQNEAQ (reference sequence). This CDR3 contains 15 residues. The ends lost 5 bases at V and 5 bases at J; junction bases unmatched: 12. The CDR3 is CASSPTTGIDNEQYF. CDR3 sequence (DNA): TGTGCCAGCAGCCCCACGACAGGGATCGACAACGAGCAGTACTTC.

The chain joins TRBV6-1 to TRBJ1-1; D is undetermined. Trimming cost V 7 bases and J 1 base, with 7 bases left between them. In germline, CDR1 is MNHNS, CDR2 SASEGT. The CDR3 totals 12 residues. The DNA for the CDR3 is TGTGCCAGCATAGAATGGAACACTGAAGCTTTCTTT. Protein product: CASIEWNTEAFF.

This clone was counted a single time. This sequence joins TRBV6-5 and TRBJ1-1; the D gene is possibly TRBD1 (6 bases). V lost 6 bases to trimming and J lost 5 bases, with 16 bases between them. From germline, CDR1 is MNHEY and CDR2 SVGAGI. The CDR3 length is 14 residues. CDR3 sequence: CASRPGQRPTEAFF. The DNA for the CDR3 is TGTGCCAGCAGGCCCGGACAGCGCCCTACTGAAGCTTTCTTT.

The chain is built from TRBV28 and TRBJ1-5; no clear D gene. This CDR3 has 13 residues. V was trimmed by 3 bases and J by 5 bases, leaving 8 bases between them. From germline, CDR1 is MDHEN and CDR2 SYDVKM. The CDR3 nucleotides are TGTGCCAGCAGTTTGGGGAGTTATCAGCCCCAGCATTTT. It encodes CASSLGSYQPQHF.

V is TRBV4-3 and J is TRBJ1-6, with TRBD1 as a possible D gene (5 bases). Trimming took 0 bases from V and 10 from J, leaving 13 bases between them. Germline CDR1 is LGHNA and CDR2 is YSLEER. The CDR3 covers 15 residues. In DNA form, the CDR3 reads TGCGCCAGCAGCCAAGATACGGGGGATCGCTCACCCCTCCACTTT. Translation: CASSQDTGDRSPLHF.

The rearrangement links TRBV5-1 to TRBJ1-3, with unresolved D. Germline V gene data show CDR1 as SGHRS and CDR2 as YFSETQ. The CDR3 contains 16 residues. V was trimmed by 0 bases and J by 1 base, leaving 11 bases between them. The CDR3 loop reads CASSLEEAGSGNTIYF. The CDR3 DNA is TGCGCCAGCAGCTTGGAGGAGGCAGGATCTGGAAACACCATATATTTT.

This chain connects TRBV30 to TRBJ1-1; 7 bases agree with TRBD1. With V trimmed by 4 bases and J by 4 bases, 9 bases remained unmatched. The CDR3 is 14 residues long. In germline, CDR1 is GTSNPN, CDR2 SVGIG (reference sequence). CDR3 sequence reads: CAWTNRGETTEAFF. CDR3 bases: TGTGCCTGGACCAACAGGGGAGAGACCACTGAAGCTTTCTTT.